Each of the 8 T cell receptor beta chains below was sequenced from the same sample in a study of T cell responses to AZD1222 COVID-19 vaccine. Clones were sequenced by immunoSEQ multiplex PCR, and TCRdb holds only the in-frame ones, with some missing. The repertoire holds 130,000 to 150,000 clones, about 91% seen once, with more than 13% in the top ten. The starting material was peripheral blood, obtained on day 0 of AZD1222 vaccination. These receptors were collected from an adult in good health.

The genes are TRBV5-6 and TRBJ1-5; D possibly corresponds to TRBD1 (5 bases). There are 16 residues in the CDR3. Germline CDR1 is SGHDT and CDR2 is YYEEEE. The V end lost 2 bases, the J end lost 7 bases, and 19 bases lay between the germline ends. The CDR3 nucleotides read TGTGCCAGCAGCTTACAAGTCGAAGGAGGGACCCAGCCCCAGCATTTT. This codes for CASSLQVEGGTQPQHF.

The chain joins TRBV10-3 to TRBJ2-2; D ambiguous. CDR1 and CDR2 (germline): ENHRY, SYGVKD. The CDR3 spans 13 residues. Trimming shortened V by 7 bases and J by 4 bases, and 10 bases separated the two germline ends. CDR3 DNA sequence: TGTGCCATCAATCAGGACGGCACCGGGGAGCTGTTTTTT. Its translation is CAINQDGTGELFF.

The J gene is TRBJ2-2, the V gene TRBV18; no clear D. The CDR3 contains 13 residues. Germline assignment: CDR1 KGHSH and CDR2 LQKENI. V lost 3 bases, J lost 11 bases, and 13 bases lay in between. CDR3 sequence: CASSPRPSPELFF. The CDR3 nucleotides are TGTGCCAGCTCACCTCGGCCATCTCCCGAGCTGTTTTTT.

The chain combines TRBV6-2 or TRBV6-3 with TRBJ2-5; TRBD2 agrees at 13 bases. The ends lost 2 bases at V and 1 base at J; junction bases unmatched: 1. The germline CDR1 and CDR2 sequences are MNHEY and SVGEGT. The length of the CDR3 is 16 residues. The CDR3 loop reads CASSYGLAGAQETQYF. The DNA of the CDR3 is TGTGCCAGCAGTTACGGACTAGCGGGGGCCCAAGAGACCCAGTACTTC.

The chain combines TRBV5-8 with TRBJ2-3; 9 bases agree with TRBD2. Germline CDR1 is SGHTS and CDR2 is YDEGEE. The CDR3 sequence is 16 residues long. Losses at the gene ends were 4 bases for V and 6 bases for J; bases not matched to a gene: 12. CDR3 DNA sequence: TGTGCCAGCAGCCGCGATATAGCGGGGGCCGGTGATACGCAGTATTTT. Protein: CASSRDIAGAGDTQYF.

The chain is built from TRBV14 and TRBJ2-3; D is uncertain. CDR3 length: 14 residues. The V and J ends lost 0 bases and 1 base respectively, with 5 bases between them. The germline V gene encodes CDR1 SGHDN and CDR2 FVKESK. DNA for the CDR3: TGTGCCAGCAGCCAAGAGTTCGGCACAGATACGCAGTATTTT. It encodes CASSQEFGTDTQYF. The full variable domain, in which reference TRBV14 and TRBJ2-3 provide the parts outside the CDR3, is EAGVTQFPSHSVIEKGQTVTLRCDPISGHDNLYWYRRVMGKEIKFLLHFVKESKQDESGMPNNRFLAERTGGTYSTLKVQPAELEDSGVYFCASSQEFGTDTQYFGPGTRLTVL.

The rearrangement links TRBV7-2 to TRBJ2-7, with D unresolved. Trimming removed 1 base from V and 3 bases from J, with 4 bases in between. The CDR3 spans 12 residues. Germline assignment: CDR1 SGHTA and CDR2 FQGNSA. CDR3 DNA sequence: TGTGCCAGCAGCTTAGATTTCTACGAGCAGTACTTC. Encoded protein: CASSLDFYEQYF.

The chain couples TRBV4-1 to TRBJ2-1, with 10 bases that match TRBD2. With V trimmed by 2 bases and J by 9 bases, 7 bases remained unmatched. CDR1 is MGHRA, CDR2 YSYEKL, per germline. This CDR3 comprises 15 residues. CDR3 DNA sequence: TGCGCCAGCAGCCAACTTAGCGGGGGGAAGATTGAGCAGTTCTTC. Its protein is CASSQLSGGKIEQFF.